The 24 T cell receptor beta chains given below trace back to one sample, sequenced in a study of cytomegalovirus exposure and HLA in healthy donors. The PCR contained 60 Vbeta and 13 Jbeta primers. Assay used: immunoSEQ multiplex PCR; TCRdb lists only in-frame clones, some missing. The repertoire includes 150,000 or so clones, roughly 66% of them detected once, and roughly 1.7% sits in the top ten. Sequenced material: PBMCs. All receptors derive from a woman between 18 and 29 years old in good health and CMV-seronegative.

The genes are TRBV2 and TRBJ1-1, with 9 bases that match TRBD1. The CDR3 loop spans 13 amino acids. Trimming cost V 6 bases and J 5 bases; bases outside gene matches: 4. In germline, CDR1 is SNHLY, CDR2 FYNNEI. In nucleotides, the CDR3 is TGTGCCAGCAGGGGACAGGGAAAGACTGAAGCTTTCTTT. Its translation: CASRGQGKTEAFF.

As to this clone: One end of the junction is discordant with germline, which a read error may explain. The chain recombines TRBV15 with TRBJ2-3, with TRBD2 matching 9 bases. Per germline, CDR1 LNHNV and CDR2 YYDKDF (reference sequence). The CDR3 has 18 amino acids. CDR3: CATSRGTGTSLSTGTQYF. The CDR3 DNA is TGTGCCACCAGCAGAGGTACCGGGACTAGCCTTAGCACAGGTACGCAGTATTTT.

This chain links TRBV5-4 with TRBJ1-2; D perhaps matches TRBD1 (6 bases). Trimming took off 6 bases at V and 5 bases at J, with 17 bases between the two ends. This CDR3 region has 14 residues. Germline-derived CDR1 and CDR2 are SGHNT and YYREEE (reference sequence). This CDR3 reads CASTRTAGRYGYTF. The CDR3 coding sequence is TGTGCCAGCACCAGGACAGCGGGGAGGTATGGCTACACCTTC.

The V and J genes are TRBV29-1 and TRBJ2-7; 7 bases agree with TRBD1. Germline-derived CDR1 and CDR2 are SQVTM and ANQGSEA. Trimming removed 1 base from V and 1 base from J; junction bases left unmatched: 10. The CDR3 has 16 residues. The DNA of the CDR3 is TGCAGCGTTGAAGGATTACAGGGGAAGAGGTCCTACGAGCAGTACTTC. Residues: CSVEGLQGKRSYEQYF.

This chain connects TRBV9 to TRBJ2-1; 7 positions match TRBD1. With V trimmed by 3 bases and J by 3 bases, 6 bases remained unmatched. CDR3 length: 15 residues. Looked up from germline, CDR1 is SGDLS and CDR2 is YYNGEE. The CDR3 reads CASSEGDSLYNEQFF. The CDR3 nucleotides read TGTGCCAGCAGCGAGGGGGACAGTCTCTACAATGAGCAGTTCTTC.

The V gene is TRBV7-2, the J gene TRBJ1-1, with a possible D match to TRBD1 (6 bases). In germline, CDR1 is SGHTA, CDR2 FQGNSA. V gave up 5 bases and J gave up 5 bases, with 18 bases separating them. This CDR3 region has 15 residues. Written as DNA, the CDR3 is TGTGCCAGCAGCCCCTTGATCGGTCAGGGGACTGAAGCTTTCTTT. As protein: CASSPLIGQGTEAFF.

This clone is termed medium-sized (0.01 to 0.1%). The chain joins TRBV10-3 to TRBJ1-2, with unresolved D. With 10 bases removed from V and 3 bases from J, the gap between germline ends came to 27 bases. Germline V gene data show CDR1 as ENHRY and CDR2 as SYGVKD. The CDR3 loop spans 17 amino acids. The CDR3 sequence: CATLFPVGDRLDYGYTF. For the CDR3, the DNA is TGTGCCACCCTATTCCCAGTCGGGGATCGTCTTGACTATGGCTACACCTTC.

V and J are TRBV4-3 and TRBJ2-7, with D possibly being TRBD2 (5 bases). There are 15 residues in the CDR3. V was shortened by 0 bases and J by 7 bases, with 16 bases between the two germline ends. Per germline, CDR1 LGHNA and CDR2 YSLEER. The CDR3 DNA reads TGCGCCAGCAGCCAAGATGGTGGTAGCGTTGGGGAGCAGTACTTC. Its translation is CASSQDGGSVGEQYF.

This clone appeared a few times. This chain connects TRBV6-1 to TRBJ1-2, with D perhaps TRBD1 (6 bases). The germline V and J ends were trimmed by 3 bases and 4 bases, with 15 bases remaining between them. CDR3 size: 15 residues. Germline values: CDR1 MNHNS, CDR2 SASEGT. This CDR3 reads CASSDGGAQVYGYTF. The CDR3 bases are TGTGCCAGCAGTGATGGGGGGGCGCAGGTCTATGGCTACACCTTC.

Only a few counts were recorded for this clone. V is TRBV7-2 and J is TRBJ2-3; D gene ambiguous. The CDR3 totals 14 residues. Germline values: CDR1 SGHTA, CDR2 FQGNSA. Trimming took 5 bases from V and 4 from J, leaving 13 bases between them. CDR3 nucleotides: TGTGCCAGCAGCACCGGGTCTTGGGCAGATACGCAGTATTTT. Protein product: CASSTGSWADTQYF.

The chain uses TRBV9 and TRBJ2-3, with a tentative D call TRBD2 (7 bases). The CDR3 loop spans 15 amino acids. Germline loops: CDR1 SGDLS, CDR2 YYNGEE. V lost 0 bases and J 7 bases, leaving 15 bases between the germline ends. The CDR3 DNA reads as TGTGCCAGCAGCGTAGAGGGGGGGAACGTACATACGCAGTATTTT. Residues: CASSVEGGNVHTQYF.

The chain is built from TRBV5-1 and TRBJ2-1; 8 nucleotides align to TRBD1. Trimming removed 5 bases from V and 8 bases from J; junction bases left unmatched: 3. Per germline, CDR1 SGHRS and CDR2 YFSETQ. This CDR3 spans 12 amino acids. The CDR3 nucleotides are TGCGCCAGCAGTACGGACAGGGATGAGCAGTTCTTC. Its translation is CASSTDRDEQFF.

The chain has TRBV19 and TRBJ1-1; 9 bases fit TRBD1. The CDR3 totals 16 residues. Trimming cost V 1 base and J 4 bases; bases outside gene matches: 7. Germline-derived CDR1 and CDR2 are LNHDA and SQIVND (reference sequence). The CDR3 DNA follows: TGTGCCAGTAGTATAGGTTGGGACAGGGCGGGCACTGAAGCTTTCTTT. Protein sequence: CASSIGWDRAGTEAFF.

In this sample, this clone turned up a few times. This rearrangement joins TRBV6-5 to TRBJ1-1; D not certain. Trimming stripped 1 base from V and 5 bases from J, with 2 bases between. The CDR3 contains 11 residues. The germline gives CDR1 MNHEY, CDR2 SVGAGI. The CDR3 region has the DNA TGTGCCAGCAGTTACTTAACTGAAGCTTTCTTT. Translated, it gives CASSYLTEAFF.

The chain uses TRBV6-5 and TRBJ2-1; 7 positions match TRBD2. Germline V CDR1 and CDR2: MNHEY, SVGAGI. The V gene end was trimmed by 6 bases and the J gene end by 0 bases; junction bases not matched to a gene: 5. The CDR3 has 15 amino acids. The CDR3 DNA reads TGTGCCAGCAGCCATAGCGGGCCCTCCTACAATGAGCAGTTCTTC. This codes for CASSHSGPSYNEQFF.

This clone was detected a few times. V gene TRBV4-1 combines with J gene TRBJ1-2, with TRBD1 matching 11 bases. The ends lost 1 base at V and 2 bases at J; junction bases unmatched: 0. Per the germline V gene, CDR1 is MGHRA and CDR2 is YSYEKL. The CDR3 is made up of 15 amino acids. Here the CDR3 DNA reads TGCGCCAGCAGCCAAGGGACAGGGGGCAACTATGGCTACACCTTC. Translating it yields CASSQGTGGNYGYTF.

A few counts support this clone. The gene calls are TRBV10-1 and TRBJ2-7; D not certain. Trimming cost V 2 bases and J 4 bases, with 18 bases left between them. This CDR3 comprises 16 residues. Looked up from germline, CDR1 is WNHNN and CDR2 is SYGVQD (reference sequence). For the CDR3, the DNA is TGCGCCAGCAGTGAGCCCTTGGCAGGTCGGAATTACGAGCAGTACTTC. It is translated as CASSEPLAGRNYEQYF.

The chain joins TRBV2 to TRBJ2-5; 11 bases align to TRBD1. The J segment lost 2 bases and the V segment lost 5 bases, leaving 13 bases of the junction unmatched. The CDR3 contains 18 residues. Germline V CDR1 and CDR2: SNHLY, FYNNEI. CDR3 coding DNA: TGTGCCAGCAGTTTCTCAGGGACAGGGGGTACACAGCAAGAGACCCAGTACTTC. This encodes CASSFSGTGGTQQETQYF.

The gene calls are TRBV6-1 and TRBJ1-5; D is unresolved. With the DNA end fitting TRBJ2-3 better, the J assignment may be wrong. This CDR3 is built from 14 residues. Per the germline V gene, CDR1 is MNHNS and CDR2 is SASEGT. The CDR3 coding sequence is TGTGCCAGCAAAGACTCCCAGTCCAATCAGCCCCAGTATTTT. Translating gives CASKDSQSNQPQYF.

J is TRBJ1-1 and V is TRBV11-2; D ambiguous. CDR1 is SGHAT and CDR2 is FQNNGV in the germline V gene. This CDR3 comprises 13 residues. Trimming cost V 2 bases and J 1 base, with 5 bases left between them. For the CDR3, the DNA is TGTGCCAGCAGCTTATCAGAGAACACTGAAGCTTTCTTT. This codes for CASSLSENTEAFF.

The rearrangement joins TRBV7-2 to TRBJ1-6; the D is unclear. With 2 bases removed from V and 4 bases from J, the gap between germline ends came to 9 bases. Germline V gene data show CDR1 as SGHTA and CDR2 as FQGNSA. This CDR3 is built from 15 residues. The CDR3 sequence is CASSLKQIYNSPLHF. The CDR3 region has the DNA TGTGCCAGCAGCTTAAAACAGATTTATAATTCACCCCTCCACTTT.

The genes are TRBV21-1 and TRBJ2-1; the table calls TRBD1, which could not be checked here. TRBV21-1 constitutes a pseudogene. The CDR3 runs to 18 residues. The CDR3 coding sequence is TGTGCCAGCAGCAAAGCGTATCAGACCCGCAGGGTCTTCGATGAGCAGTTCTTC. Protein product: CASSKAYQTRRVFDEQFF.

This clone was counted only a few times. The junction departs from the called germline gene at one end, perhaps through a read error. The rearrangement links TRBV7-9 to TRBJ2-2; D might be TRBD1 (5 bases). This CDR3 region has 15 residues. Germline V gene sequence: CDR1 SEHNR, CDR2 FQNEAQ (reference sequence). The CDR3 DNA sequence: TGTTCCAGCAGCTTGTTGACAGAGAACACCGGGGAGCTGTTTTTT. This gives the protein CSSSLLTENTGELFF.

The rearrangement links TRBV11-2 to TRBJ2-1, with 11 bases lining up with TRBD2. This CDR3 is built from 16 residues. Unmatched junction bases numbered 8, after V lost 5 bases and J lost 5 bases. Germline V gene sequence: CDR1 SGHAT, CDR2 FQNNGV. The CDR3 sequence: CASSPTTSGTNNEQFF. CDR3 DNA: TGTGCCAGCAGCCCGACGACTAGCGGGACAAACAATGAGCAGTTCTTC.